This T cell receptor (beta chain) was documented in a study of cytomegalovirus exposure and HLA in healthy donors. Study-level findings and limits: Across HLA loci, a later analysis found differing TCR association rates, with DRB1 most and HLA-C fewest. An assumption of roughly uniform sequencing depth across donors underlay the presence/absence analyses.

Vbeta (60) and Jbeta (13) primers were used in the PCR. Libraries were prepared by immunoSEQ multiplex PCR; TCRdb keeps only in-frame clonotypes and omits some of them. The table includes around 170,000 clones, approximately 88% detected once. Sampled while nominally healthy, donors likely had unrecorded immune exposures. V lost 0 bases and J 0 bases, leaving 9 bases between the germline ends. Per germline, CDR1 SGHRS and CDR2 YFSETQ. CDR3 length equals 15 residues. On this clone: What it binds is not known. Other DNA sequences in the same sample also yield this CDR3.

The TCR originated in a woman younger than 30 in good health and CMV-seronegative. The chain couples TRBV5-1 to TRBJ1-1; possibly TRBD1 for D (6 bases). Sequencing was carried out using PBMCs. The CDR3 region has the DNA TGCGCCAGCAGCTTGGAGGGGGTCATGAACACTGAAGCTTTCTTT. Protein: CASSLEGVMNTEAFF. The full variable domain, rest sourced from reference TRBV5-1 and TRBJ1-1, is KAGVTQTPRYLIKTRGQQVTLSCSPISGHRSVSWYQQTPGQGLQFLFEYFSETQRNKGNFPGRFSGRQFSNSRSEMNVSTLELGDSALYLCASSLEGVMNTEAFFGQGTRLTVV.